The 10 T cell receptor beta chains in this list originate from one sample, sequenced in a study of blood T cell repertoires in COVID-19. Assay used: immunoSEQ multiplex PCR; TCRdb lists only in-frame clones, some missing. The table has 45,000 to 60,000 clones, 82% seen once. Sequenced: peripheral blood. These receptor sequences come from a human donor with acute or convalescent COVID-19. The donor label of this sample is uncertain.

V is TRBV20-1 and J is TRBJ1-2, with D perhaps TRBD1 (5 bases). Germline CDR1 reads DFQATT; CDR2 reads SNEGSKA (reference sequence). This CDR3 has 9 residues. The DNA for the CDR3 is TGCATGACGGGGGATGGCTACACCTTC. Its translation: CMTGDGYTF.

The CDR3 sequence is CASTQGRDNEQFF. CDR3 sequence (DNA): TGTGCCAGCACCCAGGGTCGAGACAATGAGCAGTTCTTC. The chain is built from TRBV2 and TRBJ2-1, with D possibly matching TRBD1 (5 bases). The CDR3 runs 13 residues. V was shortened by 7 bases and J by 5 bases, with 12 bases between the two germline ends. Germline V lookup: CDR1 SNHLY, CDR2 FYNNEI. The full variable domain, completed using reference TRBV2 and TRBJ2-1, is EPEVTQTPSHQVTQMGQEVILRCVPISNHLYFYWYRQILGQKVEFLVSFYNNEISEKSEIFDDQFSVERPDGSNFTLKIRSTKLEDSAMYFCASTQGRDNEQFFGPGTRLTVL.

The chain is built from TRBV7-8 and TRBJ1-5, with no clear D. The CDR3 extends over 16 amino acids. The V end was cut by 1 base, the J end by 3 bases, with 13 bases between. Germline CDR1 is SGHVS and CDR2 is FQNEAQ. The CDR3 is CASSLDTVLNNQPQHF. CDR3 coding DNA: TGTGCCAGCAGCTTAGATACAGTCCTGAACAATCAGCCCCAGCATTTT.

This sequence joins TRBV19 and TRBJ2-2; the D gene is possibly TRBD1 (6 bases). This CDR3 has 12 residues. Germline CDR1 and CDR2: LNHDA and SQIVND (reference sequence). V shed 11 bases and J shed 5 bases, with 12 bases lying between them. CDR3 sequence: CAVQRGTGELFF. The CDR3, as DNA: TGTGCCGTGCAAAGGGGGACCGGGGAGCTGTTTTTT.

This rearrangement joins TRBV19 to TRBJ1-5, with D maybe TRBD1 (5 bases). V gave up 1 base and J gave up 9 bases, with 10 bases separating them. The CDR3 has 13 residues. CDR1 and CDR2 from the germline V gene are LNHDA and SQIVND (reference sequence). CDR3 loop: CASSIAPQGPQHF. The CDR3, as DNA: TGTGCCAGTAGTATAGCCCCTCAGGGGCCCCAGCATTTT.

The chain uses TRBV18 and TRBJ2-5, with 8 bases identical to TRBD1. V shed 4 bases, J shed 5 bases, and the junction held 6 bases outside the gene matches. The CDR3 covers 14 residues. CDR1 KGHSH and CDR2 LQKENI come from the germline V gene. CDR3 nucleotide sequence: TGTGCCAGCTCACTCGGGACAGGTGGGGAGACCCAGTACTTC. Translated: CASSLGTGGETQYF.

The chain couples TRBV19 to TRBJ2-1, with 9 bases aligning to TRBD2. The CDR3 covers 15 residues. Germline trimming cut 3 bases from V and 4 bases from J; bases unmatched to any gene: 4. The germline gives CDR1 LNHDA, CDR2 SQIVND (reference sequence). The CDR3 spells CASSIALAGYNEQFF. CDR3 nucleotide sequence: TGTGCCAGTAGTATCGCTCTAGCGGGGTACAATGAGCAGTTCTTC.

J is TRBJ2-1 and V is TRBV7-2, with a possible D match to TRBD1 (6 bases). The CDR3 spans 15 residues. Germline V gene sequence: CDR1 SGHTA, CDR2 FQGNSA. V lost 0 bases and J 4 bases, leaving 10 bases between the germline ends. CDR3 loop: CASSLAGQGYNEQFF. The CDR3 region has the DNA TGTGCCAGCAGCTTAGCGGGACAAGGGTACAATGAGCAGTTCTTC.

This clone came up once. The V and J genes are TRBV7-2 and TRBJ2-1; D unresolved. From germline, CDR1 is SGHTA and CDR2 FQGNSA. Trimming removed 6 bases at V and 6 bases at J, with 12 bases between. The CDR3 sequence is 13 residues long. CDR3 residues: CASREIALNEQFF. The DNA for the CDR3 is TGTGCCAGCAGAGAGATAGCCCTCAATGAGCAGTTCTTC.

The chain combines TRBV6-5 with TRBJ1-2, with TRBD1 identical over 7 bases. The junction had 6 bases not matched to a gene; V was cut back by 6 bases and J by 8 bases. Germline-derived CDR1 and CDR2 are MNHEY and SVGAGI. The CDR3 has 12 amino acids. The CDR3 bases are TGTGCCAGCAGCCAGGGGGTTGGGGGCTACACCTTC. Translated: CASSQGVGGYTF.